These 26 T cell receptor beta chains were sequenced from one sample in a study of T-cell reconstitution after alpha-beta-depleted transplantation in children (dated by TCRdb to the mid-2010s). This sample's treatment or condition label indicates: allogeneic hematopoietic cell transplantation with graft depleted of TCRalphabeta T cells and CD19 B cells. Library prep was done by PCR. TCRdb shows the sequencer as Illumina HiSeq 2500. TCR libraries were prepared with molecular barcoding, using unique molecular identifiers to normalize TCRbeta repertoire quantification. TCRdb ran its own pipeline on the public reads, namely fastp trimming at Q25 and MiXCR clone calling, and kept in-frame beta chains. Every distinct CDR3 protein forms one entry, paired with its most common genes and DNA. The sample includes 480,000 or so distinct CDR3 sequences, with about 10% observed a single time. The leading ten clones occupy just over 2% of the sample.

The specimen was PBMCs, collected before TCRalphabeta/CD19-depleted stem cell transplant. These TCRs come from a child aged 2-15 years with inherited bone marrow failure, due to receive a stem cell transplant.

The chain links TRBV27 to TRBJ2-1; D may be TRBD1 (6 bases). This CDR3 region has 14 residues. V was shortened by 5 bases and J by 10 bases, with 18 bases between the two germline ends. CDR1 is MNHEY, CDR2 SMNVEV, per germline (reference sequence). CDR3 sequence: CASSPQGFSYEQFF. CDR3 coding DNA: TGTGCCAGCAGTCCCCAGGGGTTCTCCTACGAGCAGTTCTTC.

This clonotype was recorded many times. This rearrangement joins TRBV5-1 to TRBJ2-1, with 8 bases lining up with TRBD2. Germline values: CDR1 SGHRS, CDR2 YFSETQ. The CDR3 covers 15 residues. Germline trimming cut 4 bases from V and 7 bases from J; bases unmatched to any gene: 10. The CDR3, as DNA: TGCGCCAGCAGCCACCCCAGCGGGAGTGGAAATGAGCAGTTCTTC. Its protein is CASSHPSGSGNEQFF.

The genes are TRBV5-1 and TRBJ2-2; D gene unclear. There are 13 residues in the CDR3. Germline-derived CDR1 and CDR2 are SGHRS and YFSETQ. Trimming stripped 4 bases from V and 4 bases from J, with 8 bases between. The CDR3 sequence: CASSPKCTGELFF. The CDR3 DNA is TGCGCCAGCAGCCCCAAGTGCACCGGGGAGCTGTTTTTT. The full variable domain, its missing parts supplied by reference TRBV5-1 and TRBJ2-2, is KAGVTQTPRYLIKTRGQQVTLSCSPISGHRSVSWYQQTPGQGLQFLFEYFSETQRNKGNFPGRFSGRQFSNSRSEMNVSTLELGDSALYLCASSPKCTGELFFGEGSRLTVL.

In this sample, this clonotype turned up many times. The V gene is TRBV10-3, the J gene TRBJ2-5; TRBD2 aligns across 7 bases. The CDR3 has 11 residues. Germline V gene lookup returns CDR1 ENHRY and CDR2 SYGVKD. Trimming cost V 10 bases and J 5 bases; bases outside gene matches: 4. CDR3 loop: CATRAGETQYF. CDR3 sequence (DNA): TGTGCCACCAGAGCGGGGGAGACCCAGTACTTC.

This clonotype came up many times. CDR3 region: CASSFVGVNTEAFF. The DNA of the CDR3 is TGTGCCAGCAGTTTTGTGGGGGTGAACACTGAAGCTTTCTTT. The gene calls are TRBV28 and TRBJ1-1, with a weak D call TRBD1 (5 bases). CDR1 and CDR2 (germline): MDHEN, SYDVKM. The CDR3 loop spans 14 amino acids. V was shortened by 3 bases and J by 0 bases, with 8 bases between the two germline ends.

This clonotype has a count of ten or more. The chain recombines TRBV30 with TRBJ2-3; D may correspond to TRBD1 or TRBD2 (6 bases each). Germline values: CDR1 GTSNPN, CDR2 SVGIG (reference sequence). V was clipped by 0 bases and J by 3 bases, with 10 bases between them. The CDR3 has 14 amino acids. CDR3 nucleotide sequence: TGTGCCTGGAGTGTCGAGGGGGGAACAGATACGCAGTATTTT. It codes for CAWSVEGGTDTQYF.

In this sample, this clonotype turned up many times. This chain uses TRBV10-3 with TRBJ2-5; tentative D call: TRBD2 (5 bases). The CDR3 totals 13 residues. Looked up from germline, CDR1 is ENHRY and CDR2 is SYGVKD. Between the trimmed V and J ends, which lost 4 bases and 7 bases, there was a span of 13 bases. The CDR3 DNA sequence: TGTGCCATCAGTGCGGAGCCCGAGGGGACCCAGTACTTC. This encodes CAISAEPEGTQYF.

Many counts were recorded for this clonotype. V is TRBV5-5 and J is TRBJ2-3; D uncertain. Trimming pared 0 bases from V and 2 bases from J, leaving 10 bases between. This CDR3 spans 15 amino acids. Per germline, CDR1 SGHKS and CDR2 YYEKEE (reference sequence). The CDR3 DNA sequence: TGTGCCAGCAGCTTGGCAGGCGTGCCCACAGATACGCAGTATTTT. Encoded protein: CASSLAGVPTDTQYF.

V usage is TRBV27 and J usage is TRBJ2-7, with D possibly TRBD2 on 6 matching bases. V was clipped by 5 bases and J by 3 bases, with 20 bases between them. The CDR3 contains 16 residues. Germline CDR1 reads MNHEY; CDR2 reads SMNVEV (reference sequence). The CDR3 DNA is TGTGCCAGCAGTCCGGGTGCGGGGTTTTGGGACTACGAGCAGTACTTC. Translation: CASSPGAGFWDYEQYF.

The chain uses TRBV2 and TRBJ2-2, with TRBD2 matching 10 bases. CDR1 is SNHLY and CDR2 is FYNNEI in the germline V gene. V lost 6 bases to trimming and J lost 3 bases; unmatched junction nucleotides: 7. The CDR3 runs to 16 residues. The CDR3 region has the DNA TGTGCCAGCAGCGCTAGGACTAGCGGTTACACCGGGGAGCTGTTTTTT. It encodes CASSARTSGYTGELFF.

The chain combines TRBV30 with TRBJ2-5; D may be TRBD2 (5 bases). V was clipped by 1 base and J by 3 bases, with 9 bases between them. Germline CDR1 reads GTSNPN; CDR2 reads SVGIG (reference sequence). This CDR3 is 13 amino acids long. CDR3 DNA sequence: TGTGCCTGGAGTGAGGTTAGCGAAGAGACCCAGTACTTC. The encoded protein is CAWSEVSEETQYF.

This clonotype has at least ten counts. The chain couples TRBV6-5 to TRBJ2-5; unclear D gene. The CDR3 has 14 residues. Germline assignment: CDR1 MNHEY and CDR2 SVGAGI. V lost 3 bases and J 3 bases, leaving 11 bases between the germline ends. The CDR3 DNA follows: TGTGCCAGCAGTTATGATTCGGTCGAAGAGACCCAGTACTTC. It translates to CASSYDSVEETQYF.

The sample holds many counts of this clonotype. CDR3 in DNA: TGTGCCAGCAGTTTAATCGGGGGACAGGGGGCGCACGAGCAGTACTTC. Protein: CASSLIGGQGAHEQYF. The chain carries TRBV27 and TRBJ2-7, with 12 bases matching TRBD1. The CDR3 covers 16 residues. Germline V gives CDR1 MNHEY, CDR2 SMNVEV (reference sequence). The V and J ends lost 2 bases and 5 bases, in that order; junction bases with no gene match: 7.

This clonotype has ten or more counts. The V gene is TRBV6-5, the J gene TRBJ2-7; 8 bases agree with TRBD2. V gave up 2 bases and J gave up 5 bases; unmatched junction bases: 5. CDR1 and CDR2 (germline): MNHEY, SVGAGI. The CDR3 is made up of 14 amino acids. The CDR3 nucleotides read TGTGCCAGCAGTTACCTCCGGGAGGGCGACGAGCAGTACTTC. Translation: CASSYLREGDEQYF.

With regard to this clonotype: Since a much larger clone is just one base distant, this may be a read error. The J gene is TRBJ2-1, the V gene TRBV19; tentative D call: TRBD2 (5 bases). The CDR3 covers 14 residues. Germline assignment: CDR1 LNHDA and CDR2 SQIVND (reference sequence). This CDR3 reads CARSIGRRSNEQFF. The CDR3, as DNA: TGTGCCAGAAGTATTGGGAGACGGTCCAATGAGCAGTTCTTC. The full variable domain, completed using reference TRBV19 and TRBJ2-1, is DGGITQSPKYLFRKEGQNVTLSCEQNLNHDAMYWYRQDPGQGLRLIYYSQIVNDFQKGDIAEGYSVSREKKESFPLTVTSAQKNPTAFYLCARSIGRRSNEQFFGPGTRLTVL.

This clonotype has a count of ten or more. The chain joins TRBV7-2 to TRBJ2-1; D might be TRBD1 or TRBD2, each matching 5 bases. The germline CDR1 and CDR2 sequences are SGHTA and FQGNSA. The CDR3 is 15 residues long. The V and J ends lost 0 bases and 12 bases respectively, with 18 bases between them. This chain's CDR3 is CASSLAGRVRVGQFF. The CDR3 DNA sequence: TGTGCCAGCAGCTTAGCGGGACGGGTAAGGGTCGGGCAGTTCTTC. The full variable domain, completed using reference TRBV7-2 and TRBJ2-1, is GAGVSQSPSNKVTEKGKDVELRCDPISGHTALYWYRQSLGQGLEFLIYFQGNSAPDKSGLPSDRFSAERTGGSVSTLTIQRTQQEDSAVYLCASSLAGRVRVGQFFGPGTRLTVL.

This clonotype was detected ten times or more. The V and J genes are TRBV29-1 and TRBJ1-1, with D possibly matching TRBD1 (5 bases). Trimming took off 6 bases at V and 0 bases at J, with 14 bases between the two ends. The germline V gene has CDR1 SQVTM and CDR2 ANQGSEA. The CDR3 runs 14 residues. The CDR3 protein is CSVAPGLMNTEAFF. For the CDR3, the DNA is TGCAGCGTGGCCCCGGGACTGATGAACACTGAAGCTTTCTTT.

Only a few counts were recorded for this clonotype. The V and J genes are TRBV15 and TRBJ1-4; perhaps TRBD1 as D (5 bases). There are 16 residues in the CDR3. Germline-derived CDR1 and CDR2 are LNHNV and YYDKDF (reference sequence). Trimming shortened V by 5 bases and J by 5 bases, and 18 bases separated the two germline ends. CDR3 amino acids: CATSSEPGRLNEKLFF. The DNA for the CDR3 is TGTGCCACCAGCTCGGAACCGGGACGGTTAAATGAAAAACTGTTTTTT.

Comment on this clonotype: Given a much more abundant clone one base away, this may be a read error. Since the CDR3 does not end with the conserved phenylalanine or tryptophan, this likely comes from a read error. This rearrangement joins TRBV4-1 to TRBJ1-3; D gene uncertain. The CDR3 spans 14 residues. CDR1 and CDR2 (germline): MGHRA, YSYEKL. Trimming removed 2 bases from V and 8 bases from J, with 13 bases in between. CDR3 sequence: CASSQNSLGDTIYC. The DNA for the CDR3 is TGCGCCAGCAGCCAAAACAGCCTTGGGGACACCATATATTGT.

This clonotype was seen many times. The gene calls are TRBV28 and TRBJ2-5, with 10 bases identical to TRBD2. Trimming removed 2 bases from V and 6 bases from J; junction bases left unmatched: 6. In germline, CDR1 is MDHEN, CDR2 SYDVKM. This CDR3 has 15 amino acids. CDR3 DNA: TGTGCCAGCAGTTTAACCACTAGCGGGATAAAGACCCAGTACTTC. As protein: CASSLTTSGIKTQYF.

About this clonotype itself: This is likely a read error, given that the CDR3 carries no conserved phenylalanine or tryptophan at its end. The V call is TRBV28, the J call TRBJ2-7; the match to TRBD2 covers 7 bases. The CDR3 sequence is 12 residues long. Germline V CDR1 and CDR2: MDHEN, SYDVKM. In DNA, the CDR3 is TGTGTCCCATCGGGGGGCTCCTACGAGCAGTACCTC. It translates to CVPSGGSYEQYL.

This clonotype has ten or more counts. This chain uses TRBV19 with TRBJ2-1, with D unclear. Trimming removed 3 bases at V and 4 bases at J, with 22 bases between. The length of the CDR3 is 18 residues. In germline, CDR1 is LNHDA, CDR2 SQIVND (reference sequence). The CDR3 region has the DNA TGTGCCAGTAGTATTGGTCTCGACCCCCGGGTCTGGTACAATGAGCAGTTCTTC. Protein product: CASSIGLDPRVWYNEQFF.

This clonotype was counted ten times or more. The V and J genes are TRBV29-1 and TRBJ1-1; D unresolved. This CDR3 comprises 13 residues. Germline V CDR1 and CDR2: SQVTM, ANQGSEA. V was pared by 3 bases and J by 3 bases, with 11 bases between. The CDR3 coding sequence is TGCAGCGTTGACGATAGAAAGGACACTGAAGCTTTCTTT. Protein sequence: CSVDDRKDTEAFF.

This clonotype was observed many times. J is TRBJ2-7 and V is TRBV27; tentatively, D is TRBD1 (5 bases). The CDR3 is 15 amino acids. V was shortened by 5 bases and J by 1 base, with 15 bases between the two germline ends. The V gene's germline CDR1 is MNHEY and CDR2 SMNVEV (reference sequence). The CDR3 DNA follows: TGTGCCAGCAGTCCCACAGGTGTACAGTCCTACGAGCAGTACTTC. Translated, it gives CASSPTGVQSYEQYF.

Details on this clonotype: Since a much larger clone is just one base distant, this may be a read error. The genes are TRBV30 and TRBJ2-3; D is possibly TRBD2 (5 bases). The V gene lost 3 bases and the J gene lost 6 bases, with 13 bases spanning the gap. Germline V CDR1 and CDR2: GTSNPN, SVGIG (reference sequence). The length of the CDR3 is 13 residues. CDR3 sequence (DNA): TGTGCCTGGAGGTCACGCACGGGGGATACGCAGTATTTT. It is translated as CAWRSRTGDTQYF.

Many counts were recorded for this clonotype. This chain connects TRBV7-2 to TRBJ2-1; possibly TRBD2 for D (7 bases). This CDR3 spans 14 amino acids. Trimming cost V 2 bases and J 7 bases, with 12 bases left between them. Germline V gene sequence: CDR1 SGHTA, CDR2 FQGNSA. CDR3 protein: CASSLWEGGNEQFF. The DNA of the CDR3 is TGTGCCAGCAGCTTATGGGAGGGGGGAAATGAGCAGTTCTTC.